This T cell receptor beta chain derives from a study of blood T cell repertoires in COVID-19. The wider study: The United States, Italy and Spain supplied acute and convalescent COVID-19 samples.

In the source study's methods: Reference gene primer amplification yielded estimated nucleated cell counts. Clones were read by immunoSEQ multiplex PCR, and TCRdb kept only the in-frame ones, dropping some. The V and J calls and clone size come from that table; D and trimming were worked out from the DNA. In the table there are hundreds of thousands of clones, 88% of which are singletons. Trimming at V came to 6 bases and at J to 2 bases, leaving 8 bases not matched to a gene. This CDR3 has 14 amino acids. Germline CDR1 and CDR2: SQVTM and ANQGSEA. The J gene is TRBJ2-5, the V gene TRBV29-1; TRBD1 matches at 8 bases. The sequenced material came from peripheral blood. The sequence came from a woman aged 25 to 39 with acute or convalescent COVID-19. CDR3 in amino acids: CSVARGRDQETQYF. For the CDR3, the DNA is TGCAGCGTGGCCAGGGGGCGCGATCAAGAGACCCAGTACTTC.